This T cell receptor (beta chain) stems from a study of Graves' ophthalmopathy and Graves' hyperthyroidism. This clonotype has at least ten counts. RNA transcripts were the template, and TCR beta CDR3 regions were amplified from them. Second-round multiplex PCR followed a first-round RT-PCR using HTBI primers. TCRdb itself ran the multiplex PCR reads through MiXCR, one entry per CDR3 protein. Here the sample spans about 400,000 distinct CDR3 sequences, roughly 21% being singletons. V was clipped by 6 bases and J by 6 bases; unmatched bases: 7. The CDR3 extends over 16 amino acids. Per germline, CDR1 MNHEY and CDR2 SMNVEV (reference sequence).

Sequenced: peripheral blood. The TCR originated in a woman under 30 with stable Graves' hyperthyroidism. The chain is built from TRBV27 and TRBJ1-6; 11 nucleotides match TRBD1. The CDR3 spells CASRVDRGQGNSPLHF. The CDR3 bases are TGTGCCAGCAGGGTGGACAGGGGGCAGGGTAATTCACCCCTCCACTTT.